This entry features one T cell receptor (beta chain) sequence. This sample is drawn from a study of patients and donors after allogeneic stem cell transplantation. TCRdb itself ran the RT-PCR reads through MiXCR, one entry per CDR3 protein. The sample has over 400,000 distinct CDR3 sequences; around 15% are singletons. Germline V CDR1 and CDR2: SGHDN, FVKESK. V lost 4 bases, J lost 1 base, and 13 bases lay in between. The CDR3 is 16 residues long. The chain links TRBV14 to TRBJ2-2, with D possibly being TRBD1 (6 bases). The sequence was obtained from a human donor who was either an allogeneic HSCT recipient or a stem cell or donor lymphocyte infusion donor (not recorded which). It is not recorded whose cells these are; they may come from a transplant donor. The sequenced material came from blood, either unsorted or a sorted T cell fraction (not recorded which). CDR3 in DNA: TGTGCCAGCAGCCTACGACAGGCCTTGAACACCGGGGAGCTGTTTTTT. As protein: CASSLRQALNTGELFF. Based on the CDR3 plus reference TRBV14 and TRBJ2-2, the full variable domain is EAGVTQFPSHSVIEKGQTVTLRCDPISGHDNLYWYRRVMGKEIKFLLHFVKESKQDESGMPNNRFLAERTGGTYSTLKVQPAELEDSGVYFCASSLRQALNTGELFFGEGSRLTVL.